These T cell receptor beta chains were read from a single sample in a study of blood T cell repertoires in COVID-19. The data were produced by immunoSEQ multiplex PCR, yet TCRdb's version contains in-frame clones alone and is incomplete. The sample shows 200,000 or so clones, approximately 89% of them seen only once. Sequencing was done on a sample of PBMCs or T cells enriched from blood (not recorded which). The origin of the receptors is a middle-aged woman with acute COVID-19. Both conserved end residues are part of each CDR3. D genes are given only for firm matches. Clone sizes are given selectively: once, few, many, or a class where the clone is expanded.

. | TRBJ1-3 | . | TRBV6-6 | CASSWSRFGSGNTIYF | TGTGCCAGCAGTTGGTCTCGGTTTGGGAGTGGAAACACCATATATTTT
. | TRBJ1-4 | . | TRBV6-5 | CASSQGPATNEKLFF | TGTGCCAGCAGCCAGGGGCCTGCAACTAATGAAAAACTGTTTTTT
TRBD2 | TRBJ2-5 | . | TRBV19 | CASSSQLADQETQYF | TGTGCCAGTAGTTCTCAACTAGCGGACCAAGAGACCCAGTACTTC
TRBD1 | TRBJ1-2 | . | TRBV5-1 | CASSLSGTGEGGYTF | TGCGCCAGCAGCTTGAGCGGGACAGGGGAGGGTGGCTACACCTTC
. | TRBJ1-5 | . | TRBV19 | CASRLQRNQPQHF | TGTGCCAGTAGACTCCAACGAAATCAGCCCCAGCATTTT
TRBD2 | TRBJ2-3 | . | TRBV5-4 | CASSGASGGPHSTDTQYF | TGTGCCAGCAGCGGGGCTAGCGGGGGGCCCCATAGCACAGATACGCAGTATTTT
. | TRBJ2-1 | . | TRBV11-2 | CASSLGRGAGYNEQFF | TGTGCCAGCAGCTTAGGTCGGGGGGCAGGGTACAATGAGCAGTTCTTC
TRBD1 | TRBJ2-7 | . | TRBV4-2 | CASSQGTGSSYEQYF | TGTGCCAGCAGCCAGGGGACAGGGAGCTCCTACGAGCAGTACTTC
. | TRBJ1-5 | . | TRBV5-5 | CASSKDSGSQRAQHF | TGTGCCAGCAGCAAGGACAGTGGAAGTCAACGGGCCCAGCATTTT
TRBD1 | TRBJ2-1 | . | TRBV9 | CASSKTGGGLGNEQFF | TGTGCCAGCAGCAAAACAGGGGGCGGCCTTGGGAATGAGCAGTTCTTC
TRBD1 | TRBJ1-5 | . | TRBV28 | CASSQTGYWQPQHF | TGTGCCAGCAGCCAGACAGGGTATTGGCAGCCCCAGCATTTT
TRBD2 | TRBJ2-1 | . | TRBV27 | CASSSFTSGSSYNEQFF | TGTGCCAGCAGTTCGTTTACTAGCGGGAGTTCCTACAATGAGCAGTTCTTC
TRBD1 | TRBJ1-2 | . | TRBV25-1 | CASREGKGGVNGYTF | TGTGCCAGCAGGGAAGGGAAAGGGGGCGTCAATGGCTACACCTTC
TRBD2 | TRBJ2-3 | once | TRBV5-4 | CASSLKRGSTDTQYF | TGTGCCAGCAGCTTGAAGCGGGGAAGCACAGATACGCAGTATTTT
. | TRBJ2-5 | once | TRBV5-1 | CASSPTTKETQYF | TGCGCCAGCAGCCCCACGACTAAAGAGACCCAGTACTTC
. | TRBJ1-2 | . | TRBV3-1/TRBV3-2 | CASSQDARGNYGYTF | TGTGCCAGCAGCCAAGACGCGAGGGGGAACTATGGCTACACCTTC
. | TRBJ1-2 | . | TRBV3-1/TRBV3-2 | CASSQRDNGYTF | TGTGCCAGCAGCCAGAGGGACAACGGCTACACCTTC
. | TRBJ1-1 | . | TRBV7-2 | CASSLRAGFEAFF | TGTGCCAGCAGCTTAAGGGCAGGGTTTGAAGCTTTCTTT
TRBD1 | TRBJ2-1 | . | TRBV19 | CASSNRGYEQFF | TGTGCCAGTAGTAACAGGGGATACGAGCAGTTCTTC
. | TRBJ1-4 | . | TRBV29-1 | CSVEDPQAREKLFF | TGCAGCGTTGAAGATCCGCAGGCAAGGGAAAAACTGTTTTTT
. | TRBJ2-3 | . | TRBV7-9 | CASPGDTQYF | TGTGCCAGCCCCGGGGATACGCAGTATTTT
. | TRBJ1-1 | . | TRBV19 | CASSIWGGGGLGTEAFF | TGTGCCAGTAGTATATGGGGGGGTGGAGGGTTAGGCACTGAAGCTTTCTTT
TRBD2 | TRBJ2-5 | once | TRBV2 | CASSEKGLAGETQYF | TGTGCCAGCAGTGAAAAGGGACTAGCGGGAGAGACCCAGTACTTC
. | TRBJ2-2 | . | TRBV4-3 | CASSQAVAGTNTGELFF | TGCGCCAGCAGCCAAGCGGTCGCAGGGACTAACACCGGGGAGCTGTTTTTT
TRBD1 | TRBJ2-7 | . | TRBV5-6 | CASSLGDRVIGEQYF | TGTGCCAGCAGCTTGGGGGACAGGGTTATAGGGGAGCAGTACTTC
. | TRBJ1-6 | . | TRBV7-8 | CASSLSGSSYNSPLHF | TGTGCCAGCAGCTTAAGTGGGAGCTCCTATAATTCACCCCTCCACTTT
. | TRBJ2-7 | once | TRBV7-2 | CASSLTAGKYEQYF | TGTGCCAGCAGCTTAACGGCGGGGAAATACGAGCAGTACTTC
. | TRBJ1-2 | . | TRBV24-1 | CATIGSGGGTYGYTF | TGTGCCACCATAGGTTCGGGCGGAGGTACCTATGGCTACACCTTC
. | TRBJ2-2 | . | TRBV10-1 | CASSGALAGELFF | TGCGCCAGCAGTGGGGCTCTGGCCGGGGAGCTGTTTTTT
. | TRBJ2-1 | . | TRBV5-1 | CASSLGVSGSDEQFF | TGCGCCAGCAGCTTGGGGGTATCGGGTAGCGATGAGCAGTTCTTC
. | TRBJ1-2 | . | TRBV29-1 | CSVGLTGDYGYTF | TGCAGCGTTGGCCTTACAGGTGACTATGGCTACACCTTC
. | TRBJ1-1 | . | TRBV27 | CASSLLGGMGTEAFF | TGTGCCAGCAGTTTATTAGGAGGGATGGGTACTGAAGCTTTCTTT
TRBD1 | TRBJ1-1 | . | TRBV5-1 | CASSLGQGFRNTEAFF | TGCGCCAGCAGCCTAGGACAGGGTTTCAGGAACACTGAAGCTTTCTTT
. | TRBJ1-3 | . | TRBV12-3/TRBV12-4 | CASSLDSPTIYF | TGTGCCAGCAGTTTAGACTCACCTACCATATATTTT
. | TRBJ1-1 | . | TRBV11-2 | CASSPDLENTEAFF | TGTGCCAGCAGCCCAGACCTAGAGAACACTGAAGCTTTCTTT
. | TRBJ2-3 | . | TRBV10-3 | CAIRSGTGEDTQYF | TGTGCCATCAGATCCGGGACTGGAGAAGATACGCAGTATTTT
TRBD1 | TRBJ2-1 | . | TRBV19 | CASRDRGYNEQFF | TGTGCCAGCCGGGACAGGGGCTACAATGAGCAGTTCTTC
. | TRBJ2-5 | . | TRBV12-3/TRBV12-4 | CASSLRSETQYF | TGTGCCAGCAGTTTGAGATCAGAGACCCAGTACTTC
. | TRBJ1-5 | . | TRBV30 | CAWSRRGQPQHF | TGTGCCTGGAGTCGAAGAGGTCAGCCCCAGCATTTT
. | TRBJ2-2 | . | TRBV4-2 | CASSQDGRRGELFF | TGTGCCAGCAGCCAAGATGGCCGCCGCGGGGAGCTGTTTTTT
. | TRBJ1-2 | . | TRBV14 | CASSQENRARYGYTF | TGTGCCAGCAGCCAAGAAAACAGGGCGAGATATGGCTACACCTTC
. | TRBJ2-3 | . | TRBV30 | CAWSVQTRGGRDTQYF | TGTGCCTGGAGTGTACAAACGAGGGGGGGCCGAGATACGCAGTATTTT
TRBD1 | TRBJ1-2 | . | TRBV5-1 | CASSPGSGQGANGYTF | TGCGCCAGCAGCCCTGGGTCCGGACAGGGGGCTAATGGCTACACCTTC
. | TRBJ1-1 | once | TRBV5-1 | CASSFEQLNTEAFF | TGCGCCAGCAGCTTCGAACAATTGAACACTGAAGCTTTCTTT
. | TRBJ1-5 | few | TRBV6-6 | CASSYTGTSNQPQHF | TGTGCCAGCAGTTATACCGGGACAAGCAATCAGCCCCAGCATTTT
. | TRBJ2-6 | . | TRBV7-5 | CARSLWGGPLSGANVLTF | TGTGCCAGAAGCTTATGGGGGGGACCCCTCTCTGGGGCCAACGTCCTGACTTTC
. | TRBJ2-5 | . | TRBV6-1 | CASSEAGGTQETQYF | TGTGCCAGCAGTGAAGCGGGGGGAACACAAGAGACCCAGTACTTC
. | TRBJ2-7 | . | TRBV9 | CASSFLAGHGEQYF | TGTGCCAGCAGTTTCCTGGCGGGGCATGGCGAGCAGTACTTC